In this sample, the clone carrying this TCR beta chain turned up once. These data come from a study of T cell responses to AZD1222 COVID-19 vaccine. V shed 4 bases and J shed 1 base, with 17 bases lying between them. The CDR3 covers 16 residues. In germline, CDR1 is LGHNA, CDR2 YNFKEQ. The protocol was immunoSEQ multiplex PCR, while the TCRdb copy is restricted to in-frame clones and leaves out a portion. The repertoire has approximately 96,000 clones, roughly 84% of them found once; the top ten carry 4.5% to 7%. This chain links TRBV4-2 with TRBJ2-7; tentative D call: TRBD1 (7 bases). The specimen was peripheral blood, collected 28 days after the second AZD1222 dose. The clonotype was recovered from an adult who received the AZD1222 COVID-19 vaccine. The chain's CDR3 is CASSPYRGGRSYEQYF. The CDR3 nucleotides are TGTGCCAGCAGCCCCTACAGGGGAGGCAGGTCCTACGAGCAGTACTTC.